The 25 T cell receptor beta chains presented below share a single source sample, sequenced in a study of spatial heterogeneity in lung cancer. Study conclusions and caveats: Mutation counts in tumors were tracked by counts of expanded intratumoral alpha and beta TCRs.

Time point noted: sample taken at primary tumor resection. TCRdb ran MiXCR on the 5' RACE reads and lists one entry per CDR3 protein. The data show some 11,000 distinct CDR3 sequences, roughly 8% seen once. Their recognized antigens are unknown. Specimen: lung tumor tissue, collected at surgery. These receptors originate from a female donor with early-stage non-small cell lung cancer.

This clonotype has a count of ten or more. This beta chain is a stray read from a library made for alpha chains; its abundance is not meaningful. The chain carries TRBV24-1 and TRBJ2-3, with D possibly TRBD2 on 5 matching bases. Germline-derived CDR1 and CDR2 are KGHDR and SFDVKD. Trimming removed 5 bases from V and 2 bases from J, with 19 bases in between. The CDR3 is made up of 17 amino acids. CDR3 protein: CATSVNEGLLPTDTQYF. The CDR3 region has the DNA TGTGCCACCAGTGTAAATGAGGGTCTACTACCCACAGATACGCAGTATTTT.

This clonotype was counted at least ten times. Since the library was made to target alpha chains, this beta chain is a stray read and its abundance is not meaningful. The chain carries TRBV7-9 and TRBJ1-3; D is unclear. CDR1 and CDR2 (germline): SEHNR, FQNEAQ (reference sequence). V was cut by 8 bases and J by 0 bases, with 11 bases left in between. CDR3 length: 14 amino acids. The CDR3: CASLQSSSGNTIYF. DNA for the CDR3: TGTGCCAGCCTTCAGTCCTCCTCTGGAAACACCATATATTTT.

By proportion, this clonotype is medium-sized. Being off target in a library aimed at alpha chains, this beta chain has a size of little meaning. V usage is TRBV7-9 and J usage is TRBJ1-6, with D tentatively TRBD1 (5 bases). The CDR3 has 16 amino acids. CDR1 SEHNR and CDR2 FQNEAQ come from the germline V gene (reference sequence). V lost 4 bases and J lost 8, with 18 bases in between. DNA for the CDR3: TGTGCCAGCAGCTCGGCGGGGGAAAGCCCGTATTCACCCCTCCACTTT. Translation: CASSSAGESPYSPLHF.

Only a few counts were recorded for this clonotype. This beta chain is an unintended read in a library built for alpha chains; its size means little. This chain connects TRBV5-4 to TRBJ2-2; D unresolved. V gave up 7 bases and J gave up 0 bases, with 13 bases separating them. CDR1 SGHNT and CDR2 YYREEE come from the germline V gene (reference sequence). CDR3 length equals 15 residues. The DNA for the CDR3 is TGTGCCAGCTCGTCTGAAGTTGCGAACACCGGGGAGCTGTTTTTT. Its protein is CASSSEVANTGELFF.

This clonotype was observed at least ten times. This beta chain appears as a stray read in a library generated for alpha chains; its size is not informative. The chain employs TRBV20-1 and TRBJ1-4, with TRBD1 matching 7 bases. V shed 0 bases, J shed 4 bases, and the junction held 14 bases outside the gene matches. The length of the CDR3 is 18 residues. Per the germline V gene, CDR1 is DFQATT and CDR2 is SNEGSKA (reference sequence). The CDR3 spells CSARDGMGQLILNEKLFF. In DNA, the CDR3 is TGCAGTGCTAGAGACGGGATGGGACAGCTCATCCTTAATGAAAAACTGTTTTTT.

This clonotype was seen a handful of times. This beta chain is off target for a library built for alpha chains, so its abundance means little. V is TRBV20-1 and J is TRBJ1-2, with TRBD1 matching 10 bases. The CDR3 sequence is 15 residues long. Trimming cost V 0 bases and J 5 bases; bases outside gene matches: 6. Germline V CDR1 and CDR2: DFQATT, SNEGSKA (reference sequence). The CDR3 DNA reads TGCAGTGCTAGAGATCCGACAGGGGGCATGTATGGCTACACCTTC. This encodes CSARDPTGGMYGYTF.

Notes on this clonotype: The size of this beta chain means little, since it is a stray read in a library made for alpha chains. This chain links TRBV5-6 with TRBJ1-5; D is uncertain. V was clipped by 4 bases and J by 1 base, with 6 bases between them. The CDR3 has 13 amino acids. Per the germline V gene, CDR1 is SGHDT and CDR2 is YYEEEE. DNA for the CDR3: TGTGCCAGCAGCCTTAGAAGCAATCAGCCCCAGCATTTT. This translates into CASSLRSNQPQHF.

This clonotype was seen at least ten times. The library was built for alpha chains, so this beta chain is an off-target read and its size means little. The rearrangement joins TRBV6-1 to TRBJ1-5, with D possibly matching TRBD1 (5 bases). CDR1 and CDR2 from the germline V gene are MNHNS and SASEGT. This CDR3 spans 16 amino acids. V was pared by 4 bases and J by 4 bases, with 17 bases between. This CDR3 is CASSATVGVTNQPQHF. The CDR3 nucleotides are TGTGCCAGCAGTGCCACTGTGGGGGTCACGAATCAGCCCCAGCATTTT.

This clonotype was seen repeatedly, ten times or more. A library made for alpha chains picked up this beta chain off target, so its size means little. V gene TRBV6-5 combines with J gene TRBJ2-1; unclear D gene. CDR1 and CDR2 (germline): MNHEY, SVGAGI. The V end was cut by 6 bases, the J end by 7 bases, with 7 bases between. The CDR3 runs to 11 residues. This chain's CDR3 is CASSPGNEQFF. The CDR3 coding sequence is TGTGCCAGCAGCCCCGGTAATGAGCAGTTCTTC.

Ten or more counts support this clonotype. This beta chain is an off-target read within a library intended for alpha chains, so its frequency means little. The gene calls are TRBV9 and TRBJ2-7, with TRBD1 matching over 10 bases. The CDR3 is 15 residues long. Trimming removed 3 bases from V and 2 bases from J; junction bases left unmatched: 5. CDR1 is SGDLS and CDR2 is YYNGEE in the germline V gene. CDR3 sequence: CASSAGQGVAYEQYF. As DNA, the CDR3 is TGTGCCAGCAGCGCCGGACAGGGGGTCGCCTACGAGCAGTACTTC.

For this clonotype: This could be a read error, since a much larger clone is one nucleotide away. Being off target in a library aimed at alpha chains, this beta chain has a size of little meaning. The V call is TRBV20-1, the J call TRBJ1-1, with D possibly TRBD1 on 6 matching bases. The CDR3 runs to 14 residues. CDR1 and CDR2 (germline): DFQATT, SNEGSKA (reference sequence). CDR3: CSVGRGDKNTEAIF. The DNA for the CDR3 is TGCAGTGTGGGGAGGGGGGACAAGAACACTGAAGCTATCTTT.

The table lists this clonotype with many counts. A library made for alpha chains picked up this beta chain off target, so its size means little. The chain carries TRBV2 and TRBJ2-7; a weak D match, TRBD1 (6 bases). This CDR3 region has 16 residues. Germline CDR1 reads SNHLY; CDR2 reads FYNNEI. The V end lost 6 bases, the J end lost 1 base, and 19 bases lay between the germline ends. CDR3 DNA: TGTGCCAGCAGGGCCCGGTTAGCAGGGGATTCCTACGAGCAGTACTTC. Protein product: CASRARLAGDSYEQYF.

Many counts were recorded for this clonotype. In a library made to pick up alpha chains, this beta chain is a stray read with a size that means little. The J gene is TRBJ1-1, the V gene TRBV12-3 or TRBV12-4, with no clear D. CDR3 length: 13 amino acids. Trimming took off 4 bases at V and 10 bases at J, with 16 bases between the two ends. The CDR3 DNA follows: TGTGCCAGCAGTTGGCGGCGGCAGAACGGAGCTTTCTTT. It specifies CASSWRRQNGAFF.

This clonotype was seen a handful of times. This beta chain came through as a stray read in a library set up for alpha chains, and its size says little. The rearrangement uses TRBV10-3 and TRBJ2-1, with D uncertain. The germline V gene encodes CDR1 ENHRY and CDR2 SYGVKD. The CDR3 is made up of 15 amino acids. The V end lost 0 bases, the J end lost 4 bases, and 10 bases lay between the germline ends. This CDR3 is CAISESISGYNEQFF. The CDR3 DNA reads as TGTGCCATCAGTGAGTCGATTTCCGGTTACAATGAGCAGTTCTTC.

A note on this clonotype: This beta chain is an unintended read in a library built for alpha chains; its size means little. J is TRBJ1-1 and V is TRBV2; D might be TRBD1 (5 bases). The CDR3 spans 15 residues. Trimming pared 6 bases from V and 0 bases from J, leaving 14 bases between. CDR1 and CDR2 (germline): SNHLY, FYNNEI. CDR3 sequence reads: CASRKDGHMNTEAFF. The DNA for the CDR3 is TGTGCCAGCAGGAAGGACGGACACATGAACACTGAAGCTTTCTTT.

This clonotype was seen many times. This beta chain is a stray sequence in a library constructed for alpha chains; its clone size is not meaningful. V usage is TRBV7-9 and J usage is TRBJ2-1; TRBD2 is a possible D gene (6 bases). Germline assignment: CDR1 SEHNR and CDR2 FQNEAQ (reference sequence). The CDR3 contains 13 residues. The ends were cut back, 3 bases at V and 7 bases at J, with 10 bases in the middle. CDR3: CASSLAGGNEQFF. CDR3 nucleotide sequence: TGTGCCAGCAGCTTGGCAGGAGGGAATGAGCAGTTCTTC.

This clonotype was detected many times. This beta chain is off target for a library built for alpha chains, so its abundance means little. The chain links TRBV2 to TRBJ1-1; D gene uncertain. The CDR3 covers 14 residues. Trimming pared 4 bases from V and 0 bases from J, leaving 9 bases between. Germline CDR1 SNHLY, CDR2 FYNNEI. CDR3 loop: CASSAGSLNTEAFF. Here the CDR3 DNA reads TGTGCCAGCAGTGCCGGCAGCCTGAACACTGAAGCTTTCTTT.

This clonotype showed up many times. Since it is a stray read in a library aimed at alpha chains, this beta chain has a size that is not meaningful. The V gene is TRBV6-2 or TRBV6-3, the J gene TRBJ1-5; the D is unclear. Per the germline V gene, CDR1 is MNHEY and CDR2 is SVGEGT. The CDR3 is made up of 12 amino acids. Deletions cut 6 bases from V and 9 bases from J, with 12 bases between. The CDR3 DNA is TGTGCCAGCAGCCAACAAATATGGCCCCAGCATTTT. This gives the protein CASSQQIWPQHF.

This clonotype has a count of ten or more. As an off-target read in a library built for alpha chains, this beta chain has a frequency of little significance. The chain couples TRBV15 to TRBJ2-5, with D possibly matching TRBD1 (5 bases). CDR3 size: 14 residues. V was trimmed by 0 bases and J by 5 bases, leaving 10 bases between them. In germline, CDR1 is LNHNV, CDR2 YYDKDF (reference sequence). CDR3 DNA sequence: TGTGCCACCAGCAGAGATCAGGGCGCCGAGACCCAGTACTTC. This gives the protein CATSRDQGAETQYF.

Details on this clonotype: Little can be read into the size of this beta chain, an off-target read in a library designed for alpha chains. The V gene is TRBV12-3 or TRBV12-4, the J gene TRBJ1-2; 8 bases agree with TRBD1. V shed 6 bases and J 8 bases; nucleotides not matched to a gene: 5. The CDR3 loop spans 12 amino acids. The CDR3 loop is CASSTTGDGYTF. The CDR3 DNA sequence: TGTGCCAGCAGCACGACAGGGGACGGCTACACCTTC.

This clonotype was counted ten times or more. In a library made to pick up alpha chains, this beta chain is a stray read with a size that means little. V gene TRBV6-1 combines with J gene TRBJ1-4; possibly TRBD1 for D (6 bases). The CDR3 consists of 15 residues. The germline CDR1 and CDR2 sequences are MNHNS and SASEGT. Trimming left V 0 bases short and J 4 bases short, with 9 bases between. The CDR3 region has the DNA TGTGCCAGCAGTGAAGCGCCAGGGGATAATGAAAAACTGTTTTTT. It is translated as CASSEAPGDNEKLFF.

As concerns this clonotype: The library was built for alpha chains, so this beta chain is an off-target read and its size means little. This sequence joins TRBV5-1 and TRBJ2-5, with D possibly matching TRBD1 (5 bases). V lost 2 bases, J lost 1 base, and 9 bases lay in between. CDR1 is SGHRS and CDR2 is YFSETQ in the germline V gene. The CDR3 is made up of 14 amino acids. DNA of the CDR3: TGCGCCAGCAGCTTAAGCAGGGCCCAAGAGACCCAGTACTTC. This encodes CASSLSRAQETQYF.

This clonotype appeared a few times. The library was designed around alpha chains, so this beta chain is a stray read whose abundance carries little weight. For the CDR3, the DNA is TGCAGTGCTAGAGCCCCAAATGGTAGCGGGTCCTACGAGCAGTACTTC. This encodes CSARAPNGSGSYEQYF. This chain joins TRBV20-1 and TRBJ2-7; 7 nucleotides agree with TRBD2. CDR1 is DFQATT, CDR2 SNEGSKA, per germline (reference sequence). With 1 base clipped from V and 1 base from J, the junction kept 10 bases outside the gene matches. The CDR3 sequence is 16 residues long.

By its share, this clonotype is medium-sized. Because this beta chain is a stray read in a library intended to capture alpha chains, its abundance should not be given much weight. The chain joins TRBV27 to TRBJ2-7; 10 bases match TRBD1. This CDR3 comprises 16 residues. V was clipped by 5 bases and J by 3 bases; unmatched bases: 10. Germline CDR1 is MNHEY and CDR2 is SMNVEV (reference sequence). The CDR3 coding sequence is TGTGCCAGCAGTAGCCGGGGACAGGGGATATTCTACGAGCAGTACTTC. Amino acids: CASSSRGQGIFYEQYF.

This clonotype has ten or more counts. Since it is a stray read in a library aimed at alpha chains, this beta chain has a size that is not meaningful. The chain is built from TRBV19 and TRBJ2-2; the D is unclear. V was clipped by 11 bases and J by 3 bases, with 16 bases between them. The CDR3 loop spans 14 amino acids. Germline CDR1 and CDR2: LNHDA and SQIVND (reference sequence). The CDR3 is CASHSGSDTGELFF. CDR3 sequence (DNA): TGTGCCTCCCACAGTGGTTCGGACACCGGGGAGCTGTTTTTT.